This TCR beta chain was documented in a study of control samples from healthy donors and cancer patients. Clones were read by immunoSEQ multiplex PCR, and TCRdb kept only the in-frame ones, dropping some. The table lists under 150,000 clones, approximately 92% of them singletons. CDR1 is GTSNPN and CDR2 is SVGIG in the germline V gene (reference sequence). This CDR3 is 18 amino acids long. V was clipped by 5 bases and J by 4 bases; unmatched bases: 16. The source is a woman aged 50 to 60 with colorectal cancer. The chain links TRBV30 to TRBJ2-3; TRBD1 aligns across 12 bases. The sequenced sample was PBMCs. The CDR3, as DNA: TGTGCCTGGTCTTCCGGGACAGGGGGCCCCAGGATGCCAGATACGCAGTATTTT. This codes for CAWSSGTGGPRMPDTQYF.